Each of the 24 T cell receptor beta chains below was sequenced from the same sample in a study of T cell responses to AZD1222 COVID-19 vaccine. Sequencing was performed with immunoSEQ multiplex PCR; in TCRdb, only in-frame clones are kept and a portion is missing. This sample has roughly 180,000 clones; more than 75% occur once, and the top ten carry approximately 2.7%. The sample in question was peripheral blood, obtained on day 0 of MenACWY control vaccination. These receptor sequences come from an adult in good health.

This chain joins TRBV21-1 and TRBJ2-7; the DNA was not used to check the table's D call, TRBD1. TRBV21-1 is an annotated pseudogene. The CDR3 has 16 residues. The CDR3 bases are TGTGCCAGCAGCAAAAAGGCAGGGCCGGCGAAATACGAGCAGTACTTC. Translation: CASSKKAGPAKYEQYF.

This chain links TRBV10-3 with TRBJ1-4; weak D call: TRBD1 (5 bases). V lost 6 bases and J lost 4, with 9 bases in between. This CDR3 comprises 13 residues. CDR1 is ENHRY, CDR2 SYGVKD, per germline. The CDR3 bases are TGTGCCATCAGCAGGGTACTTAATGAAAAACTGTTTTTT. This encodes CAISRVLNEKLFF.

This sequence joins TRBV30 and TRBJ2-7, with TRBD1 identical over 10 bases. Per germline, CDR1 GTSNPN and CDR2 SVGIG (reference sequence). The CDR3 sequence is 15 residues long. The ends lost 0 bases at V and 5 bases at J; junction bases unmatched: 7. The CDR3 loop is CAWSVETGGIDEQYF. The CDR3, as DNA: TGTGCCTGGAGTGTCGAGACAGGGGGCATCGACGAGCAGTACTTC. The complete variable domain, with remaining parts taken from reference TRBV30 and TRBJ2-7, reads SQTIHQWPATLVQPVGSPLSLECTVEGTSNPNLYWYRQAAGRGLQLLFYSVGIGQISSEVPQNLSASRPQDRQFILSSKKLLLSDSGFYLCAWSVETGGIDEQYFGPGTRLTVT.

As concerns this clone: The identical CDR3 is also encoded by other nucleotide sequences in the sample. Here the CDR3 DNA reads TGTGCCAGCAGCTCCTTAGCGGGGGCCCTTTACAATGAGCAGTTCTTC. This sequence encodes CASSSLAGALYNEQFF. The chain uses TRBV7-2 and TRBJ2-1; 9 nucleotides align to TRBD2. This CDR3 region has 16 residues. CDR1 is SGHTA and CDR2 is FQGNSA in the germline V gene. J was trimmed by 4 bases and V by 4 bases; bases with no gene match: 8.

This chain joins TRBV6-1 and TRBJ1-6; perhaps TRBD1 as D (5 bases). V gave up 0 bases and J gave up 0 bases, with 15 bases separating them. Germline V lookup: CDR1 MNHNS, CDR2 SASEGT. The CDR3 runs to 19 residues. Written as DNA, the CDR3 is TGTGCCAGCAGTGAAGCGCGTCCAGGGACTAGCTCCTATAATTCACCCCTCCACTTT. Its protein is CASSEARPGTSSYNSPLHF.

This clone has just one count. The V gene is TRBV6-2 or TRBV6-3, the J gene TRBJ2-1, with a possible D match to TRBD2 (7 bases). Germline loops: CDR1 MNHEY, CDR2 SVGEGT. The length of the CDR3 is 14 residues. V was trimmed by 2 bases and J by 6 bases, leaving 11 bases between them. CDR3 nucleotide sequence: TGTGCCAGCAGTTACCGGGGGGCAGGCAATGAGCAGTTCTTC. Amino acid sequence: CASSYRGAGNEQFF.

The J gene is TRBJ2-1, the V gene TRBV19; 10 positions match TRBD1. Germline V gene data show CDR1 as LNHDA and CDR2 as SQIVND (reference sequence). CDR3 size: 15 residues. After removal of 3 bases from V and 6 bases from J, the junction contained 5 bases not matched to a gene. The CDR3 DNA reads as TGTGCCAGTAGTATGCGGACAGGGGGTTTCAATGAGCAGTTCTTC. It specifies CASSMRTGGFNEQFF.

This clone was seen only a few times. The gene calls are TRBV20-1 and TRBJ2-7, with a weak D call TRBD1 (5 bases). The CDR3 length is 11 residues. The V end lost 6 bases, the J end lost 7 bases, and 13 bases lay between the germline ends. Germline V gene data show CDR1 as DFQATT and CDR2 as SNEGSKA (reference sequence). The CDR3 reads CSAGAGPEQYF. CDR3 nucleotides: TGCAGTGCAGGGGCAGGACCTGAGCAGTACTTC.

This clone showed up just once. J is TRBJ2-3 and V is TRBV5-4; 14 bases are a match to TRBD2. The V gene's germline CDR1 is SGHNT and CDR2 YYREEE (reference sequence). The CDR3 runs 19 residues. Unmatched junction bases numbered 11, after V lost 4 bases and J lost 1 base. The CDR3, as DNA: TGTGCCAGCAGCGTAAAGACTAGCGGGAGGGACAGGGGCACAGATACGCAGTATTTT. This translates into CASSVKTSGRDRGTDTQYF. The whole variable domain, filled in from reference TRBV5-4 and TRBJ2-3, reads ETGVTQSPTHLIKTRGQQVTLRCSSQSGHNTVSWYQQALGQGPQFIFQYYREEENGRGNFPPRFSGLQFPNYSSELNVNALELDDSALYLCASSVKTSGRDRGTDTQYFGPGTRLTVL.

The J gene is TRBJ2-7, the V gene TRBV2; the D gene could be TRBD1 or TRBD2 (5 bases each). This CDR3 spans 14 amino acids. V was cut by 5 bases and J by 5 bases, with 16 bases left in between. Germline-derived CDR1 and CDR2 are SNHLY and FYNNEI. The CDR3 DNA is TGTGCCAGCAGTCCCGGGACGGTGGGGAACGAGCAGTACTTC. It codes for CASSPGTVGNEQYF.

The gene calls are TRBV9 and TRBJ2-1, with 7 bases matching TRBD1. The J segment lost 5 bases and the V segment lost 5 bases, leaving 13 bases of the junction unmatched. Germline loops: CDR1 SGDLS, CDR2 YYNGEE. The CDR3 extends over 16 amino acids. CDR3: CASSVDRDSANNEQFF. CDR3 DNA: TGTGCCAGCAGTGTTGACCGGGACAGTGCAAACAATGAGCAGTTCTTC.

This clone showed up just once. This CDR3 is also generated by other DNA sequences in the sample. V and J are TRBV12-3 or TRBV12-4 and TRBJ2-5, with TRBD1 as a possible D gene (6 bases). The germline V and J ends were trimmed by 3 bases and 5 bases, with 10 bases remaining between them. The CDR3 loop spans 13 amino acids. The CDR3 protein is CASSLAGVETQYF. In DNA form, the CDR3 reads TGTGCCAGCAGTTTGGCAGGGGTCGAGACCCAGTACTTC.

This clone appeared a few times. V usage is TRBV29-1 and J usage is TRBJ1-1; tentatively, D is TRBD1 (5 bases). The CDR3 contains 12 residues. Germline CDR1 reads SQVTM; CDR2 reads ANQGSEA. Trimming removed 6 bases at V and 3 bases at J, with 11 bases between. Here the CDR3 reads CSVLRADTEAFF. The DNA of the CDR3 is TGCAGCGTCCTCAGGGCGGACACTGAAGCTTTCTTT.

CDR3 in amino acids: CASSQDPGGSRSTDTQYF. CDR3 bases: TGCGCCAGCAGCCAAGACCCAGGAGGCTCCCGTTCCACAGATACGCAGTATTTT. The chain uses TRBV4-3 and TRBJ2-3, with D perhaps TRBD2 (5 bases). The CDR3 length is 18 residues. Germline-derived CDR1 and CDR2 are LGHNA and YSLEER. V lost 0 bases, J lost 2 bases, and 18 bases lay in between.

The J gene is TRBJ2-1, the V gene TRBV7-9, with D perhaps TRBD2 (6 bases). CDR3 length: 13 amino acids. In germline, CDR1 is SEHNR, CDR2 FQNEAQ (reference sequence). Deletions cut 0 bases from V and 8 bases from J, with 8 bases between. The CDR3 DNA reads TGTGCCAGCAGCTTAGCAGCTAGCGATGAGCAGTTCTTC. This encodes CASSLAASDEQFF.

CDR3 bases: TGTGCCACCAGGGCGACAGGGAGCAATCAGCCCCAGCATTTT. Translating gives CATRATGSNQPQHF. The chain links TRBV24-1 to TRBJ1-5, with 7 bases that match TRBD1. The J segment lost 1 base and the V segment lost 7 bases, leaving 3 bases of the junction unmatched. CDR1 and CDR2 (germline): KGHDR, SFDVKD. This CDR3 region has 14 residues.

The V gene is TRBV9, the J gene TRBJ1-2; no reliable D call. The CDR3 contains 16 residues. The germline gives CDR1 SGDLS, CDR2 YYNGEE. V was clipped by 0 bases and J by 4 bases, with 16 bases between them. The CDR3 nucleotides read TGTGCCAGCAGCGTAGGTATAGGGCCCTCCTCCTATGGCTACACCTTC. As protein: CASSVGIGPSSYGYTF.

The CDR3 nucleotides are TGTGCCAGCAGCAAAGGGACTAGCAGCTACGAGCAGTACTTC. Its translation is CASSKGTSSYEQYF. This chain links TRBV21-1 with TRBJ2-7; TRBD2 is taken as the D call from the table, unchecked against the DNA. TRBV21-1 is an annotated pseudogene. The CDR3 consists of 14 residues.

The chain uses TRBV27 and TRBJ2-7; 7 nucleotides align to TRBD1. Trimming at V came to 4 bases and at J to 3 bases, leaving 18 bases not matched to a gene. Germline CDR1 MNHEY, CDR2 SMNVEV (reference sequence). The CDR3 length is 18 residues. CDR3 protein: CASSYGPGQALSYYEQYF. The DNA of the CDR3 is TGTGCCAGCAGTTATGGACCTGGACAGGCCCTAAGTTACTACGAGCAGTACTTC.

V is TRBV28 and J is TRBJ1-1, with D perhaps matching TRBD1 (5 bases). V lost 1 base to trimming and J lost 11 bases, with 11 bases between them. Germline CDR1 reads MDHEN; CDR2 reads SYDVKM. The CDR3 covers 12 residues. The CDR3 nucleotides are TGTGCCAGCAGTTTATCGGGCGGGGCGGCTTTCTTT. Its translation: CASSLSGGAAFF.

V gene TRBV18 combines with J gene TRBJ1-2; D not resolved. The germline V gene has CDR1 KGHSH and CDR2 LQKENI. Trimming shortened V by 0 bases and J by 8 bases, and 16 bases separated the two germline ends. This CDR3 is 15 amino acids long. The CDR3 DNA follows: TGTGCCAGCTCACCACCGACGCAGGCCATGGTAGGCTACACCTTC. It codes for CASSPPTQAMVGYTF.

This clone was counted a single time. V gene TRBV7-9 combines with J gene TRBJ2-1; the match to TRBD2 covers 9 bases. The ends lost 1 base at V and 3 bases at J; junction bases unmatched: 10. The CDR3 length is 18 residues. The germline V gene encodes CDR1 SEHNR and CDR2 FQNEAQ (reference sequence). This chain's CDR3 is CASSLGGAGGPFYNEQFF. The CDR3 bases are TGTGCCAGCAGCTTAGGAGGCGCGGGAGGGCCTTTCTACAATGAGCAGTTCTTC.

The V and J genes are TRBV5-1 and TRBJ1-2; TRBD1 might be the D (6 bases). This CDR3 spans 13 amino acids. V lost 2 bases and J 6 bases, leaving 11 bases between the germline ends. Germline V CDR1 and CDR2: SGHRS, YFSETQ. CDR3 amino acids: CASSLLQGDGYTF. CDR3 in DNA: TGCGCCAGCAGCTTACTACAGGGTGATGGCTACACCTTC. The variable domain in full, completed from reference TRBV5-1 and TRBJ1-2, reads KAGVTQTPRYLIKTRGQQVTLSCSPISGHRSVSWYQQTPGQGLQFLFEYFSETQRNKGNFPGRFSGRQFSNSRSEMNVSTLELGDSALYLCASSLLQGDGYTFGSGTRLTVV.

The chain employs TRBV28 and TRBJ1-1; D call uncertain. Trimming stripped 5 bases from V and 4 bases from J, with 17 bases between. Germline CDR1 reads MDHEN; CDR2 reads SYDVKM. The CDR3 is 15 residues long. CDR3 sequence: CASSPPWATLTEAFF. For the CDR3, the DNA is TGTGCCAGCAGTCCTCCCTGGGCAACCCTCACTGAAGCTTTCTTT.